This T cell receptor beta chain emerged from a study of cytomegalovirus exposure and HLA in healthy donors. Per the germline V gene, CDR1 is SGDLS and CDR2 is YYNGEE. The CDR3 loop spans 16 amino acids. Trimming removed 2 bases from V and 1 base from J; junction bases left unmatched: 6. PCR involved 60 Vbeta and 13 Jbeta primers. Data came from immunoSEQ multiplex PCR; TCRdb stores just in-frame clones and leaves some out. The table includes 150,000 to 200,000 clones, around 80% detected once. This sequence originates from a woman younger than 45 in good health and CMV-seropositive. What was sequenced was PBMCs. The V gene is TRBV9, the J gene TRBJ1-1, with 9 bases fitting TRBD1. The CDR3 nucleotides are TGTGCCAGCAGCGTCTCTAGGGACAGGGAGAACACTGAAGCTTTCTTT. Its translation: CASSVSRDRENTEAFF.